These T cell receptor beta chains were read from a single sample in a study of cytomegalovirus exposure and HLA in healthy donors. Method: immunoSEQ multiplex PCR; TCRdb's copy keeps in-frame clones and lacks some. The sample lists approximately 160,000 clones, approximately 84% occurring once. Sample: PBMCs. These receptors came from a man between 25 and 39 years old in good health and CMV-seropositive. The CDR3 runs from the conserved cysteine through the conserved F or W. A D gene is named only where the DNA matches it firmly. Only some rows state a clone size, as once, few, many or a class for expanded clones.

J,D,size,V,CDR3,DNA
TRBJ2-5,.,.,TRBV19,CASSMVRGETQYF,TGTGCCAGTAGTATGGTCCGCGGGGAGACCCAGTACTTC
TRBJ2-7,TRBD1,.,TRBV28,CASSFDRGNLYEQYF,TGTGCCAGCAGTTTCGACAGGGGTAATCTGTACGAGCAGTACTTC
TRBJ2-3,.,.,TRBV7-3,CASSLREKDTQYF,TGTGCCAGCAGCCTAAGGGAGAAGGATACGCAGTATTTT
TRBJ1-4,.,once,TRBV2,CASSAQKPTNEKLFF,TGTGCCAGCAGCGCACAGAAGCCTACTAATGAAAAACTGTTTTTT
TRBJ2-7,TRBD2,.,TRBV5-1,CASSEFSGSYEQYF,TGCGCCAGCAGCGAATTTAGCGGGAGCTACGAGCAGTACTTC
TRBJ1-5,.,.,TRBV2,CASRLRVSNQPQHF,TGTGCCAGCAGATTGAGGGTTAGCAATCAGCCCCAGCATTTT
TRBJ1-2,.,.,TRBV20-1,CSARVRYGYTF,TGCAGTGCTAGAGTGCGCTATGGCTACACCTTC
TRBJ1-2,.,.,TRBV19,CAIGDFNYGYTF,TGTGCCATCGGAGATTTTAACTATGGCTACACCTTC
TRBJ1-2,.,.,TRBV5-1,CASSLWGDPGSYGYTF,TGCGCCAGCAGCTTGTGGGGCGACCCAGGAAGCTATGGCTACACCTTC
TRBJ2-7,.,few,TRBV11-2,CASSPHYEQYF,TGTGCCAGCAGCCCACACTACGAGCAGTACTTC
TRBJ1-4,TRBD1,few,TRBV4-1,CASSPPRGGEPNEKLFF,TGCGCCAGCAGCCCCCCGAGAGGGGGCGAGCCTAATGAAAAACTGTTTTTT
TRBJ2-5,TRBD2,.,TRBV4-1,CASSQDPPSGRAETQYF,TGCGCCAGCAGCCAAGATCCTCCTAGCGGCCGCGCGGAGACCCAGTACTTC
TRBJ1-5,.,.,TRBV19,CASTYLWRSQPQHF,TGTGCCAGTACCTACCTCTGGAGAAGTCAGCCCCAGCATTTT
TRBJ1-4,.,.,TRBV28,CATHSGGDEKLFF,TGTGCCACCCACAGTGGAGGTGATGAAAAACTGTTTTTT
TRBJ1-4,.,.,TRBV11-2,CASSPGGGGNEKLFF,TGTGCCAGCAGTCCCGGGGGAGGAGGTAATGAAAAACTGTTTTTT
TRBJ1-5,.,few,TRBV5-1,CASSLEGRGNQPQHF,TGCGCCAGCAGCTTGGAAGGCCGGGGCAATCAGCCCCAGCATTTT
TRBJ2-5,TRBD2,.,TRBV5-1,CASSSRGAVDETQYF,TGCGCCAGCAGCTCGCGGGGGGCGGTAGATGAGACCCAGTACTTC
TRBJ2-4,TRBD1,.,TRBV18,CASSPGTGLIAKNIQYF,TGTGCCAGCTCACCCGGGACAGGGCTTATAGCCAAAAACATTCAGTACTTC
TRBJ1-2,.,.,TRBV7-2,CASSSLAGNYGYTF,TGTGCCAGCAGTTCTTTAGCAGGGAACTATGGCTACACCTTC
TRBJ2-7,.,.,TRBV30,CAAGPDYEQYF,TGTGCCGCGGGACCCGACTACGAGCAGTACTTC
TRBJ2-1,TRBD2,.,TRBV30,CAWSVEAGSYNEQFF,TGTGCCTGGAGTGTAGAAGCGGGATCCTACAATGAGCAGTTCTTC
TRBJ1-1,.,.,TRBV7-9,CASSFIGQSEPFF,TGTGCCAGCAGCTTTATTGGACAGTCTGAACCTTTCTTT
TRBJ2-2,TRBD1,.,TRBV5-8,CASSPGQSNTGELFF,TGTGCCAGCAGCCCGGGACAGTCGAACACCGGGGAGCTGTTTTTT
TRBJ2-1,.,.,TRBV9,CASSVAPDRIINNEQFF,TGTGCCAGCAGCGTAGCCCCCGACAGGATAATTAACAATGAGCAGTTCTTC
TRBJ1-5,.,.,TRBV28,CASSTQDTVSGPQHF,TGTGCCAGCAGCACTCAGGACACTGTCTCAGGGCCCCAGCATTTT
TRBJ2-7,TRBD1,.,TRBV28,CASSLWQGVGEQYF,TGTGCCAGCAGTTTATGGCAGGGGGTTGGGGAGCAGTACTTC
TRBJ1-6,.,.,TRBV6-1,CASTSGDGAFSPLHF,TGTGCCAGCACCAGCGGGGACGGCGCGTTTTCACCCCTCCACTTT
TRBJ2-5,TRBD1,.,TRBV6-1,CASSHGTAASGTQYF,TGTGCCAGCAGTCACGGGACAGCCGCCAGTGGGACCCAGTACTTC
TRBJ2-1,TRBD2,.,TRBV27,CASTYLGTSGRREQFF,TGTGCCAGCACCTACCTCGGGACTAGCGGGAGACGTGAGCAGTTCTTC
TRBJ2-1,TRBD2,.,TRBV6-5,CASSLRSGSPNEQFF,TGTGCCAGCAGTCTACGTAGCGGGAGTCCCAATGAGCAGTTCTTC
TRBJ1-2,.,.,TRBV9,CASSGQPYGYTF,TGTGCCAGCAGTGGACAGCCCTATGGCTACACCTTC
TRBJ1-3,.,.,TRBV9,CASSVLDSGNTIYF,TGTGCCAGCAGCGTTTTAGACTCTGGAAACACCATATATTTT
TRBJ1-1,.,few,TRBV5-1,CASSLVAGINTEAFF,TGCGCCAGCAGCTTGGTGGCAGGTATTAACACTGAAGCTTTCTTT
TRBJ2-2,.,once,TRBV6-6,CASRRDPSSGELFF,TGTGCCAGCAGGCGGGACCCCTCATCTGGGGAGCTGTTTTTT
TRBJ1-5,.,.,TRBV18,CASSALQGTSNQPQHF,TGTGCCAGCTCAGCCTTACAGGGAACTAGCAATCAGCCCCAGCATTTT
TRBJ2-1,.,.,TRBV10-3,CAISSPDYNEQFF,TGTGCCATCAGCTCTCCAGACTACAATGAGCAGTTCTTC
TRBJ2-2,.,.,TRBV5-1,CASSLEAGTGELFF,TGCGCCAGCAGCTTGGAGGCGGGGACCGGGGAGCTGTTTTTT